One TCR beta chain is described in this entry. This sample stems from a study of circulating and synovial CD4+ cells in juvenile arthritis. The assay was immunoSEQ multiplex PCR, and TCRdb's table has in-frame clones only and misses some. The sample lists more than 30,000 clones; 85% to 95% were seen once. Germline V lookup: CDR1 SQVTM, CDR2 ANQGSEA. Trimming pared 3 bases from V and 5 bases from J, leaving 10 bases between. This CDR3 has 13 residues. The sequenced sample consisted of CD4+ T cells from blood. V is TRBV29-1 and J is TRBJ2-2; tentatively, D is TRBD2 (6 bases). This TCR was recovered from a human donor with juvenile idiopathic arthritis. The CDR3 region is CSVDGRGTGELFF. CDR3 DNA sequence: TGCAGCGTTGATGGTCGGGGGACCGGGGAGCTGTTTTTT.